The next 12 T cell receptor beta chains were all read from a single sample in a study of Graves' ophthalmopathy and Graves' hyperthyroidism. Researchers took RNA transcripts and amplified TCR beta CDR3 regions from them. The first-round RT-PCR employed HTBI primers together with the Qiagen OneStep RT-PCR kit. A multiplex PCR was then performed as the second round. TCRdb recomputed calls from the multiplex PCR reads with MiXCR, one row per CDR3 protein. The sample has about 420,000 distinct CDR3 sequences; around 21% are singletons. Sequencing input: peripheral blood. The receptors here all came from a woman aged 18 to 35 with stable Graves' hyperthyroidism.

Worth noting for this clonotype: An end of the junction differs from the germline gene, which may be a read error. V gene TRBV12-3 or TRBV12-4 combines with J gene TRBJ2-6; possible D gene TRBD2, 6 bases. This CDR3 comprises 18 residues. The CDR3 region is CASSFQNPRDFGTNVLTF. In nucleotides, the CDR3 is TGTGCCAGCAGTTTTCAAAACCCGAGGGACTTTGGGACCAACGTTCTGACTTTC.

A few counts support this clonotype. The chain carries TRBV27 and TRBJ2-7; 9 nucleotides agree with TRBD2. The junction had 5 bases not matched to a gene; V was cut back by 3 bases and J by 2 bases. CDR1 is MNHEY, CDR2 SMNVEV, per germline (reference sequence). This CDR3 has 15 residues. The CDR3 loop is CASSFGGGRAYEQYF. The CDR3 DNA follows: TGTGCCAGCAGTTTTGGGGGCGGGAGGGCCTACGAGCAGTACTTC.

This clonotype was detected many times. The chain uses TRBV27 and TRBJ2-6; no firm D call. CDR1 MNHEY and CDR2 SMNVEV come from the germline V gene (reference sequence). The CDR3 is made up of 15 amino acids. Trimming cost V 3 bases and J 4 bases, with 10 bases left between them. This CDR3 reads CASSFGAPGANVLTF. As DNA, the CDR3 is TGTGCCAGCAGTTTTGGAGCGCCGGGGGCCAACGTCCTGACTTTC.

This clonotype was recorded at least ten times. The chain couples TRBV7-2 to TRBJ2-7; the match to TRBD2 covers 7 bases. Germline trimming cut 5 bases from V and 4 bases from J; bases unmatched to any gene: 14. Germline V gives CDR1 SGHTA, CDR2 FQGNSA. This CDR3 region has 16 residues. The CDR3 spells CASSRSGSSGQYEQYF. The CDR3 DNA follows: TGTGCCAGCAGCCGGTCGGGGTCTAGCGGACAATACGAGCAGTACTTC.

With regard to this clonotype: A junction end diverges from the germline sequence, so it may reflect a read error. This chain connects TRBV6-1 to TRBJ1-5, with 7 bases matching TRBD1. From germline, CDR1 is MNHNS and CDR2 SASEGT. This CDR3 comprises 13 residues. The CDR3 coding sequence is TGTGCCAGCAGTACAGGGGCCTATCAGCCTCAGCATTTT. Amino acid sequence: CASSTGAYQPQHF.

This clonotype showed up many times. The chain combines TRBV2 with TRBJ1-2; TRBD1 might be the D (5 bases). Germline values: CDR1 SNHLY, CDR2 FYNNEI. Trimming took 3 bases from V and 7 from J, leaving 18 bases between them. There are 15 residues in the CDR3. As DNA, the CDR3 is TGTGCCAGCAGTGACCAGGGCGGGGGTGGTGGTGGCTACACCTTC. It is translated as CASSDQGGGGGGYTF.

This clonotype was observed many times. The DNA for the CDR3 is TGTGCCAGCAGGTGGCAGGGGAATTCACCCCTCCACTTT. It translates to CASRWQGNSPLHF. V and J are TRBV12-3 or TRBV12-4 and TRBJ1-6; TRBD1 is a possible D gene (6 bases). The CDR3 totals 13 residues. V dropped 6 bases and J dropped 7 bases, with 10 bases sitting between them.

Many counts were recorded for this clonotype. V is TRBV5-6 and J is TRBJ2-5; TRBD1 aligns across 9 bases. CDR1 and CDR2 (germline): SGHDT, YYEEEE. The trim removed 3 bases at V and 6 bases at J, leaving 6 bases unmatched. The CDR3 has 14 amino acids. CDR3 in DNA: TGTGCCAGCAGCTCCGGACAGGGGTGGAAGACCCAGTACTTC. It translates to CASSSGQGWKTQYF.

This clonotype came up many times. The CDR3 is CASSYISRANLYGYTF. The CDR3 nucleotides read TGTGCCAGCAGTTACATCAGCCGGGCCAATCTCTATGGCTACACCTTC. The chain carries TRBV6-5 and TRBJ1-2; D not certain. The germline V and J ends were trimmed by 2 bases and 4 bases, with 17 bases remaining between them. This CDR3 is built from 16 residues. Germline V gene sequence: CDR1 MNHEY, CDR2 SVGAGI.

The sample holds many counts of this clonotype. The V call is TRBV7-9, the J call TRBJ2-7; 7 nucleotides match TRBD1. This CDR3 comprises 15 residues. CDR1 is SEHNR and CDR2 is FQNEAQ in the germline V gene (reference sequence). With V trimmed by 5 bases and J by 3 bases, 10 bases remained unmatched. CDR3 protein: CASSNRDRVYYEQYF. The CDR3 DNA follows: TGTGCCAGCAGCAACCGGGACAGAGTATACTACGAGCAGTACTTC.

This clonotype was recorded many times. The chain links TRBV12-3 or TRBV12-4 to TRBJ2-7; a possible D gene is TRBD1 (6 bases). V was pared by 4 bases and J by 5 bases, with 21 bases between. The CDR3 spans 16 residues. The CDR3 bases are TGTGCCAGCAGTTCTCAGGCACCGGGACACCTTGACGAGCAGTACTTC. Its translation: CASSSQAPGHLDEQYF.

This clonotype occurred many times. V is TRBV11-2 and J is TRBJ2-7; no definite D call. This CDR3 comprises 15 residues. Per the germline V gene, CDR1 is SGHAT and CDR2 is FQNNGV. The ends were cut back, 0 bases at V and 3 bases at J, with 12 bases in the middle. The CDR3 here is CASSLELGVYYEQYF. For the CDR3, the DNA is TGTGCCAGCAGCTTAGAATTAGGAGTTTACTACGAGCAGTACTTC.